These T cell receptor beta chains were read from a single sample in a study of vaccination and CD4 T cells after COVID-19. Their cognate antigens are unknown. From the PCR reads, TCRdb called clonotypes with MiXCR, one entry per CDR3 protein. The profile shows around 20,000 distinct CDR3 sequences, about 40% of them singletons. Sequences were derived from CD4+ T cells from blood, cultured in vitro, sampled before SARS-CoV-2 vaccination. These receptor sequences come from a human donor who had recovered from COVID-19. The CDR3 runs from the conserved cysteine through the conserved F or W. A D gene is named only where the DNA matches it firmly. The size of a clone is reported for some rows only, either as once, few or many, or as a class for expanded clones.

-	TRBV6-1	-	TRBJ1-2	CASSEGVADYGYTF	TGTGCCAGCAGTGAAGGGGTCGCGGACTATGGCTACACCTTC
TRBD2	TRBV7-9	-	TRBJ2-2	CASSPETSAGELFF	TGTGCCAGCAGCCCCGAGACTAGCGCCGGGGAGCTGTTTTTT
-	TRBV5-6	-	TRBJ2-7	CASSLVAGASYEQYF	TGTGCCAGCAGCTTGGTGGCAGGGGCCTCCTACGAGCAGTACTTC
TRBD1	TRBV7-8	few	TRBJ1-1	CASSYYRGPNMNTEAFF	TGTGCCAGCAGCTACTACAGGGGGCCCAACATGAACACTGAAGCTTTCTTT
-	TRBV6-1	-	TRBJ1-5	CASRARGPSNQPQHF	TGTGCCAGCAGGGCCCGGGGGCCTAGCAATCAGCCCCAGCATTTT
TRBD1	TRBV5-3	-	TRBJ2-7	CARSPGQGIYEQYF	TGTGCCAGAAGCCCCGGACAGGGGATCTACGAGCAGTACTTC
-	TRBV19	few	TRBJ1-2	CASRLHRDTIYGYTF	TGTGCCAGTAGACTTCACCGGGACACGATCTATGGCTACACCTTC
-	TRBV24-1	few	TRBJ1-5	CATSDSGQNQPQHF	TGTGCCACCAGTGATTCCGGGCAAAATCAGCCCCAGCATTTT
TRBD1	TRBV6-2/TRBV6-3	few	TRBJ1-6	CASSYTGVESPLHF	TGTGCCAGCAGTTACACAGGGGTGGAATCACCCCTCCACTTT
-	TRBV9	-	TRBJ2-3	CASSVDADTQYF	TGTGCCAGCAGCGTAGATGCTGATACGCAGTATTTT
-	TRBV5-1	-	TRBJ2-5	CASSGTGIETQYF	TGCGCCAGCAGCGGAACAGGGATAGAGACCCAGTACTTC
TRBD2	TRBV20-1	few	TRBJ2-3	CSARETSGRSTDTQYF	TGCAGTGCTAGAGAGACTAGCGGGAGGAGCACAGATACGCAGTATTTT
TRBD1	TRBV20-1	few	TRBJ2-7	CSARPNLALWTGTSYEQYF	TGCAGTGCTAGACCAAACCTGGCTTTGTGGACAGGGACCTCCTACGAGCAGTACTTC
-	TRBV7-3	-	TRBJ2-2	CASSLEGPTGELFF	TGTGCCAGCAGCTTAGAGGGTCCCACCGGGGAGCTGTTTTTT
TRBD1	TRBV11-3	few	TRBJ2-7	CASRYRGSSYEQYF	TGTGCCAGCAGGTACAGGGGAAGCTCCTACGAGCAGTACTTC
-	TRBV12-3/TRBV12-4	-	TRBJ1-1	CASSLGGARLSEAFF	TGTGCCAGCAGTTTAGGGGGGGCTCGGCTTTCTGAAGCTTTCTTT
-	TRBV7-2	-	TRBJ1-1	CASSLDPGGTEAFF	TGTGCCAGCAGCTTAGATCCAGGAGGCACTGAAGCTTTCTTT
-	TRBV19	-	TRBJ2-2	CASSPQANTGELFF	TGTGCCAGTAGTCCCCAGGCTAACACCGGGGAGCTGTTTTTT